The TCR beta chain under discussion was sequenced for a study of T cells in Graves' hyperthyroidism and ophthalmopathy. This clonotype was seen ten or more times. With V trimmed by 0 bases and J by 2 bases, 4 bases remained unmatched. The V gene's germline CDR1 is SGHRS and CDR2 YFSETQ. The CDR3 is made up of 17 amino acids. RNA transcripts provided the source from which TCR beta CDR3 regions were amplified. The primer set for the first-round RT-PCR of the TCR CDR3 was HTBI. A single record per CDR3 protein comes from TCRdb applying MiXCR to the multiplex PCR reads. This sample carries more than 550,000 distinct CDR3 sequences, around a sixth of them seen once, and the ten largest clones take 15% to 17%. Subjects aged 18 to 65 presented with newly diagnosed hyperthyroidism of less than 2 months' duration.

Sample: blood. The receptor was isolated from a man aged 45 to 65 with Graves' hyperthyroidism. The chain carries TRBV5-1 and TRBJ2-3, with 12 bases fitting TRBD2. This chain's CDR3 is CASSLGTSGTSTDTQYF. The CDR3 DNA reads as TGCGCCAGCAGCTTGGGGACTAGCGGGACTTCCACAGATACGCAGTATTTT.